This T cell receptor (beta chain) was observed in a study (dated by TCRdb to 2013 to 2014). The germline V gene specifies SQVTM as CDR1 and ANQGSEA as CDR2. CDR3 length: 15 amino acids, cysteine to phenylalanine. Only the CDR3 portion is preserved as DNA: 45 bases, with reading frame beginning at the first base. Germline trimming amounts to 4 bases on V and 3 bases on J, with 11 as the count of junction bases outside the gene matches. This clonotype was counted at least ten times. Its antigen is currently not known. Per-nucleotide qualities are absent, and no much larger clonotype sits a single base away. Sequenced on an Illumina Genome Analyzer IIx. The raw public data were reprocessed by TCRdb itself: fastp quality trimming at Q25, MiXCR clonotype calling, in-frame beta chains only. CDR3 protein duplicates are merged, each entry listing the most common genes and DNA. Counted in this sample were some 15,000 distinct CDR3 sequences; around 34% of them appeared once. 16% of the sample comes from the top ten.

The rearrangement joined TRBV29-1 to TRBJ1-1, with 7 bases aligning to TRBD1. The material sequenced was blood. This clonotype originated in a human donor. The DNA reads as follows: TGCAGCGTTGTCCCCCCGCGCAGGGGGGACACTGAAGCTTTCTTT. This sequence encodes CSVVPPRRGDTEAFF. Reference TRBV29-1 and TRBJ1-1 genes cover what lies past the CDR3, so the full variable domain is SAVISQKPSRDICQRGTSLTIQCQVDSQVTMMFWYRQQPGQSLTLIATANQGSEATYESGFVIDKFPISRPNLTFSTLTVSNMSPEDSSIYLCSVVPPRRGDTEAFFGQGTRLTVV.